This T cell receptor (beta chain) was observed in a study of T cell repertoires and Cas9 in healthy adults. CDR1 is LGHNT and CDR2 is FRNRAP in the germline V gene. Trimming took 0 bases from V and 1 from J, leaving 21 bases between them. This CDR3 is 19 amino acids long. Clones were sequenced by immunoSEQ multiplex PCR, and TCRdb holds only the in-frame ones, with some missing. Of over a thousand clones listed, around 77% were seen once; the top ten hold over 7.5%. Sequenced input: SpCas9-reactive Tregs (CD4+, CD25+, CD127-, CD137+, CD154-) from PBMCs; culture status not recorded. This TCR was recovered from a human donor in good health. The V call is TRBV12-5, the J call TRBJ1-2; D is unresolved. This CDR3 is CASGLVPKESDEVNYGYTF. The CDR3 region has the DNA TGTGCTAGTGGTTTGGTACCGAAGGAATCGGACGAGGTTAACTATGGCTACACCTTC.